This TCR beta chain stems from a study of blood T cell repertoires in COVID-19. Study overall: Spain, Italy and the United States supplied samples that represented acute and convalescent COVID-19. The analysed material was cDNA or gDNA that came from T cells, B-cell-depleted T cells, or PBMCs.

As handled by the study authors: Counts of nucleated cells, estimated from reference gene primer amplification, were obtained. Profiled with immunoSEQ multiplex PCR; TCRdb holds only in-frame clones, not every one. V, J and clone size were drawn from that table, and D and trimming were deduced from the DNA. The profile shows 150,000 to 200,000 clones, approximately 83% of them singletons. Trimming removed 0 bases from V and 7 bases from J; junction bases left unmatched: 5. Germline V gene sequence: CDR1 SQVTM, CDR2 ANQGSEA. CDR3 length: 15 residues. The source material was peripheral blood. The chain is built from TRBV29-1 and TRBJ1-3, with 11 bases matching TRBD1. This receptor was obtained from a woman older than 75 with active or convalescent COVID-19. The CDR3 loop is CSVEEGQGARNTIYF. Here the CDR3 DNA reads TGCAGCGTTGAAGAAGGACAGGGGGCGCGGAACACCATATATTTT.